Many counts were recorded for the clone carrying this TCR beta chain. What it recognizes is unknown. TCRdb independently ran MiXCR on the multiplex PCR reads; one entry per CDR3 protein. The sample records 24,000 or so distinct CDR3 sequences, under 30% being singletons. This sample stems from a study of breast tumors, draining lymph nodes, adjacent tissues. Germline CDR1 is KGHSH and CDR2 is LQKENI. Unmatched junction bases numbered 3, after V lost 5 bases and J lost 5 bases. The CDR3 length is 13 residues. Study-wide results and limits: That most tumor T cells come from lymph nodes remained unproven. Compared with lymph nodes, tumors were less diverse; compared with nontumor tissue, more.

Material for sequencing was breast tumor tissue. The chain combines TRBV18 with TRBJ2-1, with 7 positions matching TRBD1. The sequence came from a female donor with breast cancer. Some clones in this sample may be carry-over from other donors' samples. CDR3 sequence: CASSAGTDNEQFF. In DNA form, the CDR3 reads TGTGCCAGCTCAGCCGGGACAGACAATGAGCAGTTCTTC.